This TCR beta chain was found in a study of shared T cell receptors in the human thymus. Measured with immunoSEQ multiplex PCR; TCRdb has only the in-frame clones, and not every one. The sample gives around 730,000 clones, roughly 88% of which show up once; around 0.01% is in the top ten. Germline V gene sequence: CDR1 LNHNV, CDR2 YYDKDF (reference sequence). V shed 3 bases, J shed 4 bases, and the junction held 11 bases outside the gene matches. The CDR3 sequence is 16 residues long. This same sample was also taken into another study, of human thymus T cells.

Sequencing input: thymocytes. This clonotype was sampled from a girl less than two years old with a congenital heart defect. The chain couples TRBV15 to TRBJ1-1; TRBD1 matches at 7 bases. The CDR3 region has the DNA TGTGCCACCAGCAGTGTCCTCCAGGGGGAGGTCACTGAAGCTTTCTTT. Its translation is CATSSVLQGEVTEAFF.